This T cell receptor (beta chain) was sequenced in a study of T cell clonality in common variable immunodeficiency. At least ten counts were recorded for this clone. The read gets to within 3 residues of the CDR3 end, and the germline J gene fills in the rest. Libraries were prepared by immunoSEQ multiplex PCR; TCRdb keeps only in-frame clonotypes and omits some of them. There are tens of thousands of clones in the sample, none observed a single time. There are 14 residues in the CDR3. Germline loops: CDR1 MDHEN, CDR2 SYDVKM. V dropped 3 bases and J dropped 3 bases, with 10 bases sitting between them.

The sequenced sample consisted of peripheral blood mononuclear cells. V usage is TRBV28 and J usage is TRBJ2-3, with D possibly matching TRBD2 (6 bases). The origin of this receptor is a person aged 18 to 70 in good health. Incomplete CDR3 DNA: TGTGCCAGCAGTTTCGTGGCGGGGACAGATACG. Residues: CASSFVAGTDT. The entire CDR3 protein is CASSFVAGTDTQYF.